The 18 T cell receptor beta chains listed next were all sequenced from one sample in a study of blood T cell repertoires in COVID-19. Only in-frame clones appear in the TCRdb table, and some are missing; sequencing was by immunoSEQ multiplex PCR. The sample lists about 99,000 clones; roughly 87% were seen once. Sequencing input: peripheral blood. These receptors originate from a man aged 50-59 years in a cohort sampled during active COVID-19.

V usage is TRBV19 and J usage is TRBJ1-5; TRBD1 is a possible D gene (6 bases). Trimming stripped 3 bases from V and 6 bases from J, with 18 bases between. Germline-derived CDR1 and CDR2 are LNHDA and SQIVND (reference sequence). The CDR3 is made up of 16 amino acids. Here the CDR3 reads CASSIIGAGVGQPQHF. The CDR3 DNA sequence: TGTGCCAGTAGTATTATAGGGGCAGGGGTAGGTCAGCCCCAGCATTTT. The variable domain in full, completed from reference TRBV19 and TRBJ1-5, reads DGGITQSPKYLFRKEGQNVTLSCEQNLNHDAMYWYRQDPGQGLRLIYYSQIVNDFQKGDIAEGYSVSREKKESFPLTVTSAQKNPTAFYLCASSIIGAGVGQPQHFGDGTRLSIL.

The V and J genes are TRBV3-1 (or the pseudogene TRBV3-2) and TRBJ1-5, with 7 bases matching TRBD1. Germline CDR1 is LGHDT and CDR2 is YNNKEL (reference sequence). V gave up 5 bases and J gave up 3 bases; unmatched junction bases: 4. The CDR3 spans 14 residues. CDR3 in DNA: TGTGCCAGCAGCATGGACAGGTTCAATCAGCCCCAGCATTTT. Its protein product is CASSMDRFNQPQHF.

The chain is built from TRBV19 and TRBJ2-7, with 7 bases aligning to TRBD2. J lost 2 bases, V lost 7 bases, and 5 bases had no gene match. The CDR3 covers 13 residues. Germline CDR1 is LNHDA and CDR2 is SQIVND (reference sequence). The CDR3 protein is CASKRSGTYEQYF. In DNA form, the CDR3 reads TGTGCCAGTAAGAGGAGCGGGACCTACGAGCAGTACTTC.

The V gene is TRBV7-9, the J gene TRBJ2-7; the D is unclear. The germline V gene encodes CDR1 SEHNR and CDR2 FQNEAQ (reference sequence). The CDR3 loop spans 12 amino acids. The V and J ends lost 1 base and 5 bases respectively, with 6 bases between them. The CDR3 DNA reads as TGTGCCAGCAGCTTAGTAGCTCACGAGCAGTACTTC. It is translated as CASSLVAHEQYF.

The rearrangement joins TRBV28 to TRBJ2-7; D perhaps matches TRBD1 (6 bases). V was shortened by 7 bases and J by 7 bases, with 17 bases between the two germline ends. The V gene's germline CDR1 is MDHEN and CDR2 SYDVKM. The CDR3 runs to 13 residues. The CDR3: CASIGPQGREQYV. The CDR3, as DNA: TGTGCCAGCATCGGCCCACAGGGTCGAGAGCAGTACGTC.

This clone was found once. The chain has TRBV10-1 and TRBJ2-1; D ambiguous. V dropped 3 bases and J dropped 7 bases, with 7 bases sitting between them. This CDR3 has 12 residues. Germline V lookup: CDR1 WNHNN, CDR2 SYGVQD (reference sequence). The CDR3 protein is CASSDPMNEQFF. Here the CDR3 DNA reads TGCGCCAGCAGTGACCCTATGAATGAGCAGTTCTTC.

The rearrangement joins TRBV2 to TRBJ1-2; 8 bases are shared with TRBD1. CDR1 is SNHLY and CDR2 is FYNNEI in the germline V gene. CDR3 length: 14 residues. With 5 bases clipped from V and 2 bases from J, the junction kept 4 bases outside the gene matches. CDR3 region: CASSTDRENYGYTF. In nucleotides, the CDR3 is TGTGCCAGCAGTACGGACAGGGAGAACTATGGCTACACCTTC.

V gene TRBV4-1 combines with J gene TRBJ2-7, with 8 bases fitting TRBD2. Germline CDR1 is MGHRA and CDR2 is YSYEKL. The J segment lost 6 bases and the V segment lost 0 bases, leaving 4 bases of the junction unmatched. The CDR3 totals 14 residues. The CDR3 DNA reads TGCGCCAGCAGCCAAGAGGGTCGGGGGGGCGAGCAGTACTTC. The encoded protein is CASSQEGRGGEQYF.

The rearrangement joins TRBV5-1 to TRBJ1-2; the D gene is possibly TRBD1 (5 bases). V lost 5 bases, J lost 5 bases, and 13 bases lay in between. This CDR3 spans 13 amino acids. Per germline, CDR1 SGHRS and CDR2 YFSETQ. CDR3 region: CASRAGTEYGYTF. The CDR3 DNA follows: TGCGCCAGCAGGGCCGGGACTGAGTATGGCTACACCTTC.

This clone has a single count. The CDR3 sequence is CASSQGGGGAETDTQYF. The CDR3 nucleotides are TGTGCCAGCAGCCAAGGCGGCGGGGGGGCCGAAACAGATACGCAGTATTTT. The chain carries TRBV4-2 and TRBJ2-3; 9 bases are shared with TRBD2. The CDR3 covers 17 residues. Germline assignment: CDR1 LGHNA and CDR2 YNFKEQ. V shed 1 base and J 3 bases; nucleotides not matched to a gene: 8.

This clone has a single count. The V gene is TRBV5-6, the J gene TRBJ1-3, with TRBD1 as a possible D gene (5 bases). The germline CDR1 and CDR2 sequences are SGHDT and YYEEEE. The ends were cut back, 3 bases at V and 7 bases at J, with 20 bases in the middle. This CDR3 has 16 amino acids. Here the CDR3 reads CASSSTRDSRWNTIYF. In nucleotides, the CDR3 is TGTGCCAGCAGCTCAACCCGGGACTCTAGGTGGAACACCATATATTTT.

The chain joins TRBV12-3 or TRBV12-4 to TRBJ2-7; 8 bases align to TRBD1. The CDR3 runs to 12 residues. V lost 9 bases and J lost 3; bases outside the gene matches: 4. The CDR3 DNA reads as TGTGCCAGTGCCGGGACAGGCTACGAGCAGTACTTC. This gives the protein CASAGTGYEQYF.

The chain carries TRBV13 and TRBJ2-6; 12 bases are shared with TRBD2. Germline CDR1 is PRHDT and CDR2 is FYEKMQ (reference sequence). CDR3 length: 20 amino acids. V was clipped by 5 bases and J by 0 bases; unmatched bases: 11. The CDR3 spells CASSPNPLAGGHSGANVLTF. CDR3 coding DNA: TGTGCCAGCAGCCCCAACCCACTAGCGGGGGGACACTCTGGGGCCAACGTCCTGACTTTC.

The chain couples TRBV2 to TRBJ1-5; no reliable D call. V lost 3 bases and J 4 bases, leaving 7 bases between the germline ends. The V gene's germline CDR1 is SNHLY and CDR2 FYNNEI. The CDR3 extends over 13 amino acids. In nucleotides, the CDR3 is TGTGCCAGCAGTGAGGAGACTAATCAGCCCCAGCATTTT. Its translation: CASSEETNQPQHF. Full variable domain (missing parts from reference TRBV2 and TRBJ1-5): EPEVTQTPSHQVTQMGQEVILRCVPISNHLYFYWYRQILGQKVEFLVSFYNNEISEKSEIFDDQFSVERPDGSNFTLKIRSTKLEDSAMYFCASSEETNQPQHFGDGTRLSIL.

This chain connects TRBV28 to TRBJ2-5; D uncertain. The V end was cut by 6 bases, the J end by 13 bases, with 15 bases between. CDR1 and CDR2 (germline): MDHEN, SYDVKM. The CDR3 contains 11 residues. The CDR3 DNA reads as TGTGCCAGCAGATACACGACATTAGTGTACTTC. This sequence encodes CASRYTTLVYF.

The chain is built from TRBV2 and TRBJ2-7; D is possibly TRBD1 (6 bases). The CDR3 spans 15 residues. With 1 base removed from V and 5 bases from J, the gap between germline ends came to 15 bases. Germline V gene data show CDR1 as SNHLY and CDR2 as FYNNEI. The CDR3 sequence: CASSEERNRVHEQYF. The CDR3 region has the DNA TGTGCCAGCAGTGAAGAAAGGAACAGGGTCCACGAGCAGTACTTC. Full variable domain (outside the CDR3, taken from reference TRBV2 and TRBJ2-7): EPEVTQTPSHQVTQMGQEVILRCVPISNHLYFYWYRQILGQKVEFLVSFYNNEISEKSEIFDDQFSVERPDGSNFTLKIRSTKLEDSAMYFCASSEERNRVHEQYFGPGTRLTVT.

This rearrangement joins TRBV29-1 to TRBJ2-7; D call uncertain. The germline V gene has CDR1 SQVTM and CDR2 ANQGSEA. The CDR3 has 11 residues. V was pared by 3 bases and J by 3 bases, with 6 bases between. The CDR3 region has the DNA TGCAGCGTTGATACCGGCTACGAGCAGTACGTC. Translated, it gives CSVDTGYEQYV.

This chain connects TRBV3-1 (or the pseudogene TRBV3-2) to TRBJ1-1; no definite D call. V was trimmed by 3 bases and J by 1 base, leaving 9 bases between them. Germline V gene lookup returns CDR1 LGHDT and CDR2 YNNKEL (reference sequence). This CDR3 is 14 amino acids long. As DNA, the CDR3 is TGTGCCAGCAGCCAGGCACACCAGAACACTGAAGCTTTCTTT. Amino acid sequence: CASSQAHQNTEAFF.